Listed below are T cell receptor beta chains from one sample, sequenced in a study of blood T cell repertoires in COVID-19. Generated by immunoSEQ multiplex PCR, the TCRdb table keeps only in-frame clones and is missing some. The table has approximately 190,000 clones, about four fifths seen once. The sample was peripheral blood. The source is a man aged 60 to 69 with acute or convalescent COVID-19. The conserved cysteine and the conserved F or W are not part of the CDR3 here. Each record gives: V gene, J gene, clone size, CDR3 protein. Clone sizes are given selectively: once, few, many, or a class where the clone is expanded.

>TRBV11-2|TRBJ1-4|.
ASSFSQGGSEKLF
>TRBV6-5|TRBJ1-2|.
ASRVRQGTNYGYT
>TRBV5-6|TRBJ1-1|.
ASSFSAAGPF
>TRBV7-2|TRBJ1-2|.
ASSPAGVYGYT
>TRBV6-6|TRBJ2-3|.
ASTGLRERITDTQY
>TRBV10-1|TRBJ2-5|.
ASSGQVGETQY
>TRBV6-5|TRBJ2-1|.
ASSPSMYNEQF
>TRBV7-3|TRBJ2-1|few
ASSLSGYNEQF
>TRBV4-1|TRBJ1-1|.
ASSQDIREGDTEAF
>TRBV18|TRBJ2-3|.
ASSPRQSTDTQY
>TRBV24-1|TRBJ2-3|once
ATSDASGGANTQY
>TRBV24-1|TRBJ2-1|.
ATSEEAGGYYNEQF
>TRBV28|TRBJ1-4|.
ASSGRGFNEKLF
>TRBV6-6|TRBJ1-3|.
ASGTASGNTIY
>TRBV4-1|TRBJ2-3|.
ASSHNLILTGSDTQY
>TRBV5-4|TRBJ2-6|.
ASSPQGTGANVLT
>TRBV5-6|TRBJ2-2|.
ASSLRQGGGTGELF
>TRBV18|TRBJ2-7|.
ASSPTLLAEPSNEQY
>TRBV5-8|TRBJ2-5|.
ASSSRTGGEETQY
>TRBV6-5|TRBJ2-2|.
ASSYSQTGELF
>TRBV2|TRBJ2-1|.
ASSEISGGEQF
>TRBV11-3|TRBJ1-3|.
ASSEQGAAGNTIY
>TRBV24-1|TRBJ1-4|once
ATSDPGQGNEKLF
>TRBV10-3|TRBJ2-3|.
AISVGSPSTDTQY
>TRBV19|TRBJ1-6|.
ASTHQGTYNSPLH
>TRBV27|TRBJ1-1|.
ASSIRRAGTEAF
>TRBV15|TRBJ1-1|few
ATSRDRTGAF
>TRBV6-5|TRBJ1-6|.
ASRYTVKSPLH